The clone carrying this T cell receptor beta chain has at least ten counts. The antigen is undetermined. This entry comes from a study of blood T cells in healthy people across ages. Germline V gene lookup returns CDR1 SGHAT and CDR2 FQNNGV. The CDR3 extends over 13 amino acids. V was cut by 3 bases and J by 7 bases, with 12 bases left in between. Study-wide results and limits: Roughly linear age-related decline in beta diversity appeared, significant by age roughly 40.

Each sample gave at least 7 million isolated PBMCs. Then a second PCR, running about 6 to 12 cycles, was carried out with a sample-barcoded 5' primer and a J-beta primer mix. TCRdb processed the 5' RACE reads anew with MiXCR; each CDR3 protein has one entry. The sample contains more than 900,000 distinct CDR3 sequences, roughly 28% of which appear only once. Another study also made use of these data, one on T cells of mothers and their children.

This clonotype was sampled from a middle-aged woman in good health. The sequenced material came from blood. The chain couples TRBV11-2 to TRBJ1-1; D ambiguous. The CDR3 spells CASSLTREVEAFF. The CDR3 nucleotides read TGTGCCAGCAGCTTGACAAGGGAGGTTGAAGCTTTCTTT.